This TCR beta chain originates from a study of blood T cell repertoires in COVID-19. V lost 3 bases, J lost 2 bases, and 12 bases stayed unmatched. Germline V gene data show CDR1 as MNHEY and CDR2 as SMNVEV (reference sequence). This CDR3 comprises 18 residues. Profiling relied on immunoSEQ multiplex PCR, and the TCRdb table lists in-frame clones only, not all of them. This sample has 200,000 or so clones; around 88% occur once, and the top ten carry 2.5%. The source of this sequence is a woman in her 40s with acute COVID-19. Input material: PBMCs or T cells enriched from blood (not recorded which). V usage is TRBV27 and J usage is TRBJ2-7; TRBD1 aligns across 11 bases. As DNA, the CDR3 is TGTGCCAGCAGTTTCTCCTTCCCCGGACAGGGGGCAGCCTACGAGCAGTACTTC. It encodes CASSFSFPGQGAAYEQYF.